This T cell receptor beta chain was recorded in a study of T cell responses to AZD1222 COVID-19 vaccine. Points from the study as a whole: Donors, mostly white British, included more females; clonal diversity was possibly underestimated.

A word on this clone: Its specificity is not known.

The protocol was immunoSEQ multiplex PCR, while the TCRdb copy is restricted to in-frame clones and leaves out a portion. The data hold about 120,000 clones, with 85% to 95% observed a single time. The ends lost 5 bases at V and 7 bases at J; junction bases unmatched: 7. In germline, CDR1 is MGHRA, CDR2 YSYEKL. The CDR3 has 14 amino acids. The TCR originated in an adult in good health. This specimen was peripheral blood, taken on day 0 of AZD1222 vaccination. The chain uses TRBV4-1 and TRBJ1-5; 8 bases agree with TRBD1. As DNA, the CDR3 is TGCGCCAGCAGCTTCGGACAGGGCTGGCAGCCCCAGCATTTT. Amino acid sequence: CASSFGQGWQPQHF.